Given below is one TCR beta chain in context. What it binds is not known. This could be a read error, since a much larger clone is one nucleotide away. The germline gives CDR1 SEHNR, CDR2 FQNEAQ (reference sequence). This CDR3 has 15 residues. Trimming at V came to 3 bases and at J to 7 bases, leaving 11 bases not matched to a gene. The data belong to a study of T cells in Graves' hyperthyroidism and ophthalmopathy. Regarding the study as a whole: Ophthalmopathy, which appeared later, was predicted by the model a median about 6.8 months before onset. A 13 V-J model separated ophthalmopathy from stable hyperthyroidism.

The CDR3 regions of TCR beta were amplified from RNA transcripts. A first-round RT-PCR of the TCR CDR3 used the HTBI primer set. From the multiplex PCR reads, TCRdb called clonotypes with MiXCR, one entry per CDR3 protein. The sample holds more than 650,000 distinct CDR3 sequences; 14% are singletons and the top ten take roughly 10%. Researchers defined stable Graves' hyperthyroidism as no ophthalmopathy progression within 18 months. The sequence was collected from a woman in her late teens or twenties with Graves' hyperthyroidism. The genes are TRBV7-9 and TRBJ2-7; 8 bases match TRBD2. The material sequenced was blood. CDR3 nucleotides: TGTGCCAGCAGCTTTAGGACTAGCACATTACGTGAGCAGTACTTC. This sequence encodes CASSFRTSTLREQYF. Full variable domain (remainder filled in from reference TRBV7-9 and TRBJ2-7): DTGVSQNPRHKITKRGQNVTFRCDPISEHNRLYWYRQTLGQGPEFLTYFQNEAQLEKSRLLSDRFSAERPKGSFSTLEIQRTEQGDSAMYLCASSFRTSTLREQYFGPGTRLTVT.